This T cell receptor (beta chain) came from a study of T cells after yellow fever vaccination. The V and J ends lost 6 bases and 4 bases respectively, with 17 bases between them. This CDR3 comprises 15 residues. Per the germline V gene, CDR1 is SGDLS and CDR2 is YYNGEE. Study findings and constraints: Only a small proportion of the clonotypes turned up in both the CD4 and the CD8 compartments, likely arising from convergent recombination. A large majority of primary-vaccination clones showed up again after the booster (under 98% CD4, about 90% CD8). Within FACS-sorted repertoires, abundant clonotypes contaminating from the bulk population could be present.

Universal primer sites and UMIs were introduced during 5'RACE template-switching synthesis of TCR cDNA. TCRdb passed the 5' RACE reads through MiXCR, listing each CDR3 protein once. This table has 300,000 to 450,000 distinct CDR3 sequences, roughly 8.6% appearing once. This clonotype occurred a few times. Its cognate antigen is unknown. The gene calls are TRBV9 and TRBJ2-1; possibly TRBD2 for D (5 bases). This clonotype was sampled from a man aged 18 to 30 who received the YFV17D yellow fever vaccine. Specimen: PBMCs, collected more than 35 days after the first yellow fever vaccination. CDR3 in DNA: TGTGCCAGCACCATAGACGGACGGGGTTACAATGAGCAGTTCTTC. Translated, it gives CASTIDGRGYNEQFF. Supplemented by reference TRBV9 and TRBJ2-1, the full variable domain reads DSGVTQTPKHLITATGQRVTLRCSPRSGDLSVYWYQQSLDQGLQFLIQYYNGEERAKGNILERFSAQQFPDLHSELNLSSLELGDSALYFCASTIDGRGYNEQFFGPGTRLTVL.